This TCR beta chain came from a study of cytotoxic CD8 clonotypes in ibrutinib-treated CLL. Study-wide context: Results showed some 25 partial and 2 complete responses; following median approximately 73 months, approximately 14 remained remitted, approximately twelve advanced. Regarding the study as a whole: Rising at ibrutinib response, clonality subsequently fell back toward baseline at progression. Timing of sampling differed between sustained-remission and progressing patients.

TCRdb keeps only in-frame clones here, not all; method: immunoSEQ multiplex PCR. The sample carries 110,000 to 150,000 clones, about 91% recorded once. The V gene's germline CDR1 is SGHRS and CDR2 YFSETQ. CDR3 size: 14 residues. Trimming left V 1 base short and J 4 bases short, with 8 bases between. Worth noting for this clone: The antigen remains undetermined.

Sample: PBMCs, taken after 12 months of ibrutinib treatment. The sequence was obtained from a human donor with chronic lymphocytic leukemia. The chain has TRBV5-1 and TRBJ2-2; D gene uncertain. CDR3 coding DNA: TGCGCCAGCAGCTTGTCGCCAGGCACCGGGGAGCTGTTTTTT. It yields the protein CASSLSPGTGELFF.